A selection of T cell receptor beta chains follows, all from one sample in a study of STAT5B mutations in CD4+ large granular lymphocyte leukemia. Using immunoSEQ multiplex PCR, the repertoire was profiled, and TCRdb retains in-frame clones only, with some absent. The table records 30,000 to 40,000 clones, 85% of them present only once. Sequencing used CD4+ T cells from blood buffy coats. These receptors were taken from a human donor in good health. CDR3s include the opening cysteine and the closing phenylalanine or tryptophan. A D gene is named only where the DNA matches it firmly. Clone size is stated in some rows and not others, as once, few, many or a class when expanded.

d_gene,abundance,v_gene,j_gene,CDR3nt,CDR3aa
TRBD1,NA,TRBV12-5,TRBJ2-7,TGTGCTAGTGGTTTGGCTAAGGGACAGGGGGACTACGAGCAGTACTTC,CASGLAKGQGDYEQYF
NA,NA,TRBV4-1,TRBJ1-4,TGCGCCAGCAGCCAAGAAAGTGGCAGGGATGAAAAACTGTTTTTT,CASSQESGRDEKLFF
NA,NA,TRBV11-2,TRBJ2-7,TGTGCCAGCAGCCCCCAGCTTGGGGGGTTCCACGAGCAGTACTTC,CASSPQLGGFHEQYF
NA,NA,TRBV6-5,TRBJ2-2,TGTGCCAGCAGTCCTTTGGGGGCTGGAACCGGGGAGCTGTTTTTT,CASSPLGAGTGELFF
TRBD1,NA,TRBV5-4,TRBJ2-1,TGTGCCAGCAGCCGACAGGGCCGAAGCTCCTACAATGAGCAGTTCTTC,CASSRQGRSSYNEQFF
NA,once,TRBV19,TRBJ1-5,TGTGCCAGTAGTACGGCGGCAGGGGATCAGCCCCAGCATTTT,CASSTAAGDQPQHF
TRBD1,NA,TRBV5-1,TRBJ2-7,TGCGCCAGCAGCTTGGATGGACAGGGGAATTACGAGCAGTACTTC,CASSLDGQGNYEQYF
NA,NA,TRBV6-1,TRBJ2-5,TGTGCCAGCAGTGCTACAGGCCAAGAGACCCAGTACTTC,CASSATGQETQYF
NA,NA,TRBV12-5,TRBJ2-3,TGTGCTAGTGGTTTGGTACTGGGGAATACGCAGTATTTT,CASGLVLGNTQYF
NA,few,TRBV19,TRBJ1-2,TGTGCCAGTAGTATATGGGCCAATGGCTACACCTTC,CASSIWANGYTF
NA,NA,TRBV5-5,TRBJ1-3,TGTGCCAGCAGCGTGGAAGGTAACACCATATATTTT,CASSVEGNTIYF
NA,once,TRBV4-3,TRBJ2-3,TGCGCCAGCAGCCAAGCCCTAGCTAGCACAGATACGCAGTATTTT,CASSQALASTDTQYF
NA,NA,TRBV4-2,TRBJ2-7,TGTGCCAGCAGCCAAGACGGGCGGGGGCCATACGAGCAGTACTTC,CASSQDGRGPYEQYF
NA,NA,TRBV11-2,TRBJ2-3,TGTGCCAGCAGCTTAGTAGGACCTTCACTCGGGAGCACAGATACGCAGTATTTT,CASSLVGPSLGSTDTQYF
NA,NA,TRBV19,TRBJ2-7,TGTGCCAGTAGTATAGTCCCGGATTCCTACGAGCAGTACTTC,CASSIVPDSYEQYF
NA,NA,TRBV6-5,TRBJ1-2,TGTGCCAGCAGTTACGGGATCCAATATGGCTACACCTTC,CASSYGIQYGYTF
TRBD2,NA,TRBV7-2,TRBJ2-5,TGTGCCAGCAGCTTAGCGCGACTCCTAGCGGGAGGGGGGGTCCAAGAGACCCAGTACTTC,CASSLARLLAGGGVQETQYF
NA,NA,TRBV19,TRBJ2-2,TGTGCCAGTAACCCAGGGGCGCGTACCGGGGAGCTGTTTTTT,CASNPGARTGELFF
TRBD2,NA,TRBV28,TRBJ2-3,TGTGCCAGCAGCGGGACTAGCGGGAGAGATACGCAGTATTTT,CASSGTSGRDTQYF
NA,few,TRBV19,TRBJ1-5,TGTGCCAGTAGTATTTACGGTTCCGATCAGCCCCAGCATTTT,CASSIYGSDQPQHF
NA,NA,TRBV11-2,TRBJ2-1,TGTGCCAGCAGCTTAGGCCCAGATCTGGAGGAGCAGTTCTTC,CASSLGPDLEEQFF
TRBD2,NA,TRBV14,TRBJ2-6,TGTGCCAGCAGCCCCCGGGGGCGGGAGGCCGGGGCCAACGTCCTGACTTTC,CASSPRGREAGANVLTF
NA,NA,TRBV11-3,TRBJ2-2,TGTGCCAGCAGCTTCCTGGGACAAAACACCGGGGAGCTGTTTTTT,CASSFLGQNTGELFF
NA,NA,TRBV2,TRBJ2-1,TGTGCCAGCACAGGGGTAAACAATGAGCAGTTCTTC,CASTGVNNEQFF
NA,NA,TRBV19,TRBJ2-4,TGTGCCAGTAACGACGGGGGAAACATTCAGTACTTC,CASNDGGNIQYF
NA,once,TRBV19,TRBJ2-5,TGTGCCAGTAGTATAGGTGCCGGCAAAGAGACCCAGTACTTC,CASSIGAGKETQYF
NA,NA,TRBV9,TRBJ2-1,TGTGCCAGCAGCTCCTCGACTAGGGAGGAGCAGTTCTTC,CASSSSTREEQFF
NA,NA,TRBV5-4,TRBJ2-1,TGTGCCAGCAGCCTGGGCGGCAGGGGTAACAATGAGCAGTTCTTC,CASSLGGRGNNEQFF
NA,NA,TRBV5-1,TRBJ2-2,TGCGCCAGCAGCTTGACAGGGAACACCGGGGAGCTGTTTTTT,CASSLTGNTGELFF
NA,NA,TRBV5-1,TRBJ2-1,TGCGCCAGCAGCTCCGGGACTTACTCCTACAATGAGCAGTTCTTC,CASSSGTYSYNEQFF
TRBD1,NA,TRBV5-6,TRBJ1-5,TGTGCCAGCAGCGATACTACCCAGGGGGTGGGCAATCAGCCCCAGCATTTT,CASSDTTQGVGNQPQHF
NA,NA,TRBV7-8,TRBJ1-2,TGTGCCAGCAGCCCAGTCGGGACAAGAGGTGGCTACACCTTC,CASSPVGTRGGYTF
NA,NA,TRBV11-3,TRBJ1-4,TGTGCCAGCAGCGGGCTGACAGGAGGGAATGAAAAACTGTTTTTT,CASSGLTGGNEKLFF
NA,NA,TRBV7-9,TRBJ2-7,TGTGCCAGCAGGGAGGACCTGCGTGAGGAGCAGTACTTC,CASREDLREEQYF
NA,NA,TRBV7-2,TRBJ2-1,TGTGCCAGCAGCTTAGGCGGCAGGGGGGTTGCCTACAATGAGCAGTTCTTC,CASSLGGRGVAYNEQFF
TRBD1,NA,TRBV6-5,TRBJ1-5,TGTGCCAGCAGTTACTCACCGGGACAGGGCAATCAGCCCCAGCATTTT,CASSYSPGQGNQPQHF
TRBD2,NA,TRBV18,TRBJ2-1,TGTGCCAGCTCGGGGGGACTAGATTATGAGCAGTTCTTC,CASSGGLDYEQFF
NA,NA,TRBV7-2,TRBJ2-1,TGTGCCAGCAGCTTCGACGGGAGCTTGAGCTCCTACAATGAGCAGTTCTTC,CASSFDGSLSSYNEQFF
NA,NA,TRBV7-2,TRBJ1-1,TGTGCCAGCAGCTTAGAAGGCAGGCGAGACACTGAAGCTTTCTTT,CASSLEGRRDTEAFF
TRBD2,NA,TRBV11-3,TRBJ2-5,TGTGCCAGCAGCTTAGTGCTGGGAGGGGTTCAAGAGACCCAGTACTTC,CASSLVLGGVQETQYF
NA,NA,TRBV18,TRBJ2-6,TGTGCCAGCTCACGAGACGCGGCCTCAGGGGCCAACGTCCTGACTTTC,CASSRDAASGANVLTF
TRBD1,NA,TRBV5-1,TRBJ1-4,TGCGCCAGCAGCCTAAGTGGGGACAGGGCTGATAATGAAAAACTGTTTTTT,CASSLSGDRADNEKLFF
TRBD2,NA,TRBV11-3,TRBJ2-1,TGTGCCAGCAGCTACACTAGCGGGAGTTATGATGAGCAGTTCTTC,CASSYTSGSYDEQFF
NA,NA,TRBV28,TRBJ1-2,TGTGCCAGCACCACTTTGACAGGTCGGATCAGCTACACCTTC,CASTTLTGRISYTF
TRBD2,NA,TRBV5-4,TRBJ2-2,TGTGCCAGCCGGGGGGGGGCGAACACCGGGGAGCTGTTTTTT,CASRGGANTGELFF
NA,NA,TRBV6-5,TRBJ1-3,TGTGCCAGCAGGAGCTCTGGAAACACCATATATTTT,CASRSSGNTIYF
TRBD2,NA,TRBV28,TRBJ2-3,TGTGCCAGCAACGAAGCGGGGGCTACAGATACGCAGTATTTT,CASNEAGATDTQYF
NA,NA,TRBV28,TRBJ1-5,TGTGCCAGCAGTTTATTGGGGAAGAATCAGCCCCAGCATTTT,CASSLLGKNQPQHF